These 8 T cell receptor beta chains originate from one sample sequenced in a study of beta chain features in type 1 diabetes. Reverse transcribing all isolated RNA meant expressed TCRB transcripts were sequenced. The protocol was immunoSEQ multiplex PCR, while the TCRdb copy is restricted to in-frame clones and leaves out a portion. The data show about 900,000 clones, with around a sixth seen just once and 0.023% held by the top ten. Input material: naive CD4+ T cells from blood. The receptors come from a woman younger than 30 in good health.

The chain links TRBV19 to TRBJ2-1; D ambiguous. This CDR3 has 11 residues. V lost 8 bases and J 1 base, leaving 3 bases between the germline ends. Germline loops: CDR1 LNHDA, CDR2 SQIVND (reference sequence). The CDR3 DNA reads TGTGCCAGTCTTTCCTACAATGAGCAGTTCTTC. Protein sequence: CASLSYNEQFF.

This clone was seen a few times. CDR3: CAISESREWGYNEQFF. The DNA of the CDR3 is TGTGCCATCAGTGAGTCGAGGGAATGGGGCTACAATGAGCAGTTCTTC. The V and J genes are TRBV10-3 and TRBJ2-1, with D possibly matching TRBD2 (5 bases). This CDR3 is 16 amino acids long. Germline CDR1 is ENHRY and CDR2 is SYGVKD. Trimming pared 0 bases from V and 3 bases from J, leaving 12 bases between.

The CDR3 is CASSIEKEQHQPQHF. CDR3 DNA sequence: TGTGCCAGTAGTATAGAGAAAGAGCAACATCAGCCCCAGCATTTT. V and J are TRBV19 and TRBJ1-5, with D uncertain. The CDR3 spans 15 residues. In germline, CDR1 is LNHDA, CDR2 SQIVND (reference sequence). Trimming stripped 0 bases from V and 5 bases from J, with 11 bases between. Variable domain in full (rest from reference TRBV19 and TRBJ1-5): DGGITQSPKYLFRKEGQNVTLSCEQNLNHDAMYWYRQDPGQGLRLIYYSQIVNDFQKGDIAEGYSVSREKKESFPLTVTSAQKNPTAFYLCASSIEKEQHQPQHFGDGTRLSIL.

The chain has TRBV27 and TRBJ2-3; D is possibly TRBD2 (6 bases). Germline V CDR1 and CDR2: MNHEY, SMNVEV (reference sequence). V gave up 2 bases and J gave up 3 bases, with 24 bases separating them. The CDR3 has 19 residues. The CDR3 nucleotides read TGTGCCAGCAGTTTAAGGCGGTCTAGCGACACGTTAAGGACAGATACGCAGTATTTT. It translates to CASSLRRSSDTLRTDTQYF.

A single count supports this clone. Here the CDR3 reads CASSVGASTHRGDTQYF. CDR3 sequence (DNA): TGTGCCAGCAGCGTAGGTGCCAGCACACACCGGGGAGATACGCAGTATTTT. This rearrangement joins TRBV9 to TRBJ2-3; TRBD2 might be the D (5 bases). The CDR3 totals 17 residues. Trimming removed 0 bases at V and 5 bases at J, with 19 bases between. From germline, CDR1 is SGDLS and CDR2 YYNGEE.

This clone has just a few counts. The gene calls are TRBV6-1 and TRBJ2-6; maybe TRBD1 (5 bases). Germline V gene lookup returns CDR1 MNHNS and CDR2 SASEGT. V shed 0 bases and J shed 1 base, with 10 bases lying between them. This CDR3 region has 17 residues. CDR3 bases: TGTGCCAGCAGTGAAGCTATTAGGGGTTCTGGGGCCAACGTCCTGACTTTC. Translating gives CASSEAIRGSGANVLTF.

In this sample, this clone turned up a few times. The genes are TRBV9 and TRBJ2-1; TRBD2 might be the D (5 bases). Trimming cost V 5 bases and J 14 bases, with 20 bases left between them. Germline values: CDR1 SGDLS, CDR2 YYNGEE. This CDR3 has 13 residues. The CDR3 DNA reads as TGTGCCAGCAGTAGCGAAATCCGGGATAGAGAGTTCTTC. This encodes CASSSEIRDREFF. Filled out from reference TRBV9 and TRBJ2-1, the complete variable domain reads DSGVTQTPKHLITATGQRVTLRCSPRSGDLSVYWYQQSLDQGLQFLIQYYNGEERAKGNILERFSAQQFPDLHSELNLSSLELGDSALYFCASSSEIRDREFFGPGTRLTVL.

The V and J genes are TRBV11-2 and TRBJ2-4; 8 nucleotides align to TRBD1. The CDR3 spans 13 residues. Per the germline V gene, CDR1 is SGHAT and CDR2 is FQNNGV. Trimming took 4 bases from V and 12 from J; bases not matched to a gene: 8. The CDR3 nucleotides read TGTGCCAGCAGCTCCGACAGGGGCGGGGATCAGTACTTC. This codes for CASSSDRGGDQYF.